The next 24 T cell receptor beta chains were all read from a single sample in a study of blood T cell repertoires in COVID-19. Clones were sequenced by immunoSEQ multiplex PCR, and TCRdb holds only the in-frame ones, with some missing. The sample records about 100,000 clones, roughly 85% being singletons. The sequencing sample was made of peripheral blood. The source of these receptors is a man aged 70 or older with active or convalescent COVID-19.

This clone turned up a few times. The V call is TRBV10-2, the J call TRBJ2-7, with D unresolved. The CDR3 sequence is 11 residues long. Trimming took 5 bases from V and 3 from J, leaving 5 bases between them. Germline CDR1 WSHSY, CDR2 SAAADI. CDR3 bases: TGCGCCAGCAGTCCCGGCTACGAGCAGTACTTC. Encoded protein: CASSPGYEQYF.

The CDR3 spells CASSPGTGMANQPQHF. In nucleotides, the CDR3 is TGTGCCAGCAGTCCCGGGACAGGGATGGCCAATCAGCCCCAGCATTTT. The chain joins TRBV7-2 to TRBJ1-5; 9 bases agree with TRBD1. The V gene end was trimmed by 6 bases and the J gene end by 3 bases; junction bases not matched to a gene: 9. The V gene's germline CDR1 is SGHTA and CDR2 FQGNSA. The CDR3 has 16 amino acids.

This chain links TRBV11-2 with TRBJ1-1; TRBD1 might be the D (6 bases). The CDR3 is 14 amino acids. V lost 4 bases and J lost 1, with 10 bases in between. The germline CDR1 and CDR2 sequences are SGHAT and FQNNGV. CDR3 sequence reads: CASSSLTGNTEAFF. CDR3 nucleotides: TGTGCCAGCAGCTCCTTGACAGGGAACACTGAAGCTTTCTTT.

In the case of this clone: Compared with germline, one end of the junction differs, possibly owing to a read error. V gene TRBV9 combines with J gene TRBJ2-3; 9 bases map to TRBD2. Germline CDR1 SGDLS, CDR2 YYNGEE. The CDR3 totals 14 residues. CDR3 protein: CARGGGGATDTQYF. Here the CDR3 DNA reads TGCGCCCGCGGGGGCGGGGGGGCAACAGATACGCAGTATTTT.

V and J are TRBV24-1 and TRBJ2-5; 7 bases align to TRBD1. The CDR3 sequence is 14 residues long. The V segment lost 3 bases and the J segment 5 bases; nucleotides outside the gene matches: 5. CDR1 is KGHDR, CDR2 SFDVKD, per germline. The CDR3 here is CATSDTQGSETQYF. In DNA, the CDR3 is TGTGCCACCAGTGATACACAGGGGAGCGAGACCCAGTACTTC.

This chain connects TRBV6-2 or TRBV6-3 to TRBJ2-4; tentative D call: TRBD2 (6 bases). CDR1 and CDR2 (germline): MNHEY, SVGEGT. Trimming took 2 bases from V and 0 from J, leaving 14 bases between them. The CDR3 length is 17 residues. Here the CDR3 DNA reads TGTGCCAGCAGTTACGGGCGTCTAGCGTTAGCCAAAAACATTCAGTACTTC. It translates to CASSYGRLALAKNIQYF.

The chain recombines TRBV4-3 with TRBJ2-1; TRBD2 matches 11 bases. V shed 0 bases and J 7 bases; nucleotides not matched to a gene: 8. The CDR3 length is 17 residues. CDR1 LGHNA and CDR2 YSLEER come from the germline V gene. The CDR3 nucleotides read TGCGCCAGCAGCCAAGATCTCTTGGGACTAGCGGTAAATGAGCAGTTCTTC. Encoded protein: CASSQDLLGLAVNEQFF.

The chain has TRBV27 and TRBJ2-5; TRBD2 matches at 10 bases. J was trimmed by 7 bases and V by 5 bases; bases with no gene match: 4. Germline V gene data show CDR1 as MNHEY and CDR2 as SMNVEV (reference sequence). The CDR3 extends over 13 amino acids. CDR3 amino acids: CASSPGTSVTQYF. CDR3 sequence (DNA): TGTGCCAGCAGTCCGGGGACTAGCGTGACCCAGTACTTC.

This clone was picked up many times. The chain couples TRBV7-8 to TRBJ2-1; a possible D gene is TRBD2 (6 bases). Germline V CDR1 and CDR2: SGHVS, FQNEAQ. CDR3 length: 13 amino acids. The V end was cut by 5 bases, the J end by 8 bases, with 13 bases between. The CDR3 nucleotides are TGTGCCAGCAGCCCGCCGACTAGAGATGAGCAGTTCTTC. It encodes CASSPPTRDEQFF.

The chain joins TRBV28 to TRBJ1-5; 11 bases agree with TRBD1. Per the germline V gene, CDR1 is MDHEN and CDR2 is SYDVKM. Losses at the gene ends were 4 bases for V and 6 bases for J; bases not matched to a gene: 8. The CDR3 spans 16 residues. CDR3 sequence reads: CASSSTGTGGFQPQHF. In DNA form, the CDR3 reads TGTGCCAGCAGTTCCACCGGGACAGGGGGATTTCAGCCCCAGCATTTT.

This sequence joins TRBV7-8 and TRBJ1-6; D is perhaps TRBD1 (5 bases). Germline V gives CDR1 SGHVS, CDR2 FQNEAQ. V was shortened by 3 bases and J by 8 bases, with 11 bases between the two germline ends. CDR3 size: 14 residues. The CDR3 loop is CASSFSTEDSPLHF. As DNA, the CDR3 is TGTGCCAGCAGCTTTTCGACAGAGGATTCACCCCTCCACTTT.

The chain uses TRBV6-5 and TRBJ2-3, with TRBD2 identical over 8 bases. J gave up 1 base and V 6 bases, and 6 bases lay outside the gene matches. The length of the CDR3 is 15 residues. Germline V gives CDR1 MNHEY, CDR2 SVGAGI. CDR3 DNA: TGTGCCAGCAGACCCCCGACTAGCGGCACAGATACGCAGTATTTT. It translates to CASRPPTSGTDTQYF.

The V and J genes are TRBV4-3 and TRBJ2-1, with 12 bases matching TRBD2. Germline loops: CDR1 LGHNA, CDR2 YSLEER. The CDR3 totals 17 residues. Trimming removed 1 base from V and 15 bases from J; junction bases left unmatched: 16. CDR3 nucleotide sequence: TGCGCCAGCAGCCAAGGAATCTCTAGCGGGAGGGCCTATCCCCCGTTCTTC. Its protein is CASSQGISSGRAYPPFF.

The rearrangement joins TRBV2 to TRBJ1-5, with D possibly being TRBD1 (6 bases). V shed 2 bases and J shed 5 bases, with 7 bases lying between them. CDR3 length equals 13 residues. CDR1 SNHLY and CDR2 FYNNEI come from the germline V gene. As DNA, the CDR3 is TGTGCCAGCAGTGAACAGGGGTATCAGCCCCAGCATTTT. Residues: CASSEQGYQPQHF.

The genes are TRBV9 and TRBJ2-3; 10 nucleotides line up with TRBD2. Germline values: CDR1 SGDLS, CDR2 YYNGEE. The CDR3 spans 15 residues. J lost 6 bases, V lost 5 bases, and 9 bases had no gene match. DNA of the CDR3: TGTGCCAGCAGTCTCAGCGGGGGGGCCGCCGATACGCAGTATTTT. It encodes CASSLSGGAADTQYF.

V gene TRBV19 combines with J gene TRBJ2-7; 9 nucleotides agree with TRBD1. The germline gives CDR1 LNHDA, CDR2 SQIVND (reference sequence). The CDR3 extends over 14 amino acids. V shed 3 bases, J shed 3 bases, and the junction held 3 bases outside the gene matches. CDR3 in amino acids: CASSMNRGLYEQYF. The CDR3 bases are TGTGCCAGTAGTATGAACAGGGGGCTCTACGAGCAGTACTTC. The variable domain in full, completed from reference TRBV19 and TRBJ2-7, reads DGGITQSPKYLFRKEGQNVTLSCEQNLNHDAMYWYRQDPGQGLRLIYYSQIVNDFQKGDIAEGYSVSREKKESFPLTVTSAQKNPTAFYLCASSMNRGLYEQYFGPGTRLTVT.

The genes are TRBV30 and TRBJ1-4; TRBD1 aligns across 7 bases. The CDR3 is made up of 15 amino acids. Germline CDR1 is GTSNPN and CDR2 is SVGIG (reference sequence). The J segment lost 8 bases and the V segment lost 0 bases, leaving 9 bases of the junction unmatched. Here the CDR3 reads CAWSVSGAGGEKLFF. Here the CDR3 DNA reads TGTGCCTGGAGTGTATCGGGGGCAGGGGGGGAAAAACTGTTTTTT.

This chain uses TRBV5-8 with TRBJ2-7, with 14 bases matching TRBD2. Germline V lookup: CDR1 SGHTS, CDR2 YDEGEE. The CDR3 contains 20 residues. J was trimmed by 0 bases and V by 3 bases; bases with no gene match: 14. CDR3 DNA sequence: TGTGCCAGCAGCTACGGGACTAGCGGGGGCCCTAGAAAAAGCTCCTACGAGCAGTACTTC. As protein: CASSYGTSGGPRKSSYEQYF.

This rearrangement joins TRBV11-2 to TRBJ1-6; no reliable D call. This CDR3 region has 15 residues. The V end lost 0 bases, the J end lost 9 bases, and 12 bases lay between the germline ends. Germline lookup yields CDR1 SGHAT and CDR2 FQNNGV. CDR3 in DNA: TGTGCCAGCAGCTTAGACAGTCGGGAAGGTTCACCCCTCCACTTT. Protein sequence: CASSLDSREGSPLHF.

This sequence joins TRBV28 and TRBJ1-2; 9 bases map to TRBD1. The CDR3 totals 15 residues. Germline trimming cut 6 bases from V and 5 bases from J; bases unmatched to any gene: 10. Per the germline V gene, CDR1 is MDHEN and CDR2 is SYDVKM. CDR3 amino acids: CASRLGTGRYYGYTF. The CDR3 bases are TGTGCCAGCAGGCTTGGGACAGGGCGATATTATGGCTACACCTTC.

CDR3 in DNA: TGTGCCAGCAGGGTAGGCGGGGGAACTCCCTATGGCTACACCTTC. This sequence encodes CASRVGGGTPYGYTF. V is TRBV27 and J is TRBJ1-2; possibly TRBD1 for D (5 bases). CDR1 is MNHEY, CDR2 SMNVEV, per germline (reference sequence). The CDR3 length is 15 residues. Trimming removed 6 bases from V and 4 bases from J, with 18 bases in between.

This clone appeared once. This chain joins TRBV5-4 and TRBJ2-3; tentative D call: TRBD1 (5 bases). Looked up from germline, CDR1 is SGHNT and CDR2 is YYREEE (reference sequence). The CDR3 length is 15 residues. V lost 4 bases and J 6 bases, leaving 18 bases between the germline ends. The CDR3 sequence: CASSVPGPSGDTQYF. The CDR3 DNA reads as TGTGCCAGCAGCGTCCCTGGACCGTCAGGGGATACGCAGTATTTT.

V gene TRBV7-2 combines with J gene TRBJ2-1, with 9 bases matching TRBD1. From germline, CDR1 is SGHTA and CDR2 FQGNSA. The CDR3 sequence is 14 residues long. V lost 5 bases to trimming and J lost 8 bases; unmatched junction nucleotides: 7. CDR3 in DNA: TGTGCCAGCAGCCGTTCGGACAGGGGCGATGAGCAGTTCTTC. It encodes CASSRSDRGDEQFF.

The chain employs TRBV7-9 and TRBJ2-2; perhaps TRBD1 as D (5 bases). The CDR3 extends over 13 amino acids. The germline V and J ends were trimmed by 8 bases and 1 base, with 8 bases remaining between them. Germline V gene lookup returns CDR1 SEHNR and CDR2 FQNEAQ (reference sequence). DNA for the CDR3: TGTGCCAGCCACGGACAGAACACCGGGGAGCTGTTTTTT. Residues: CASHGQNTGELFF.